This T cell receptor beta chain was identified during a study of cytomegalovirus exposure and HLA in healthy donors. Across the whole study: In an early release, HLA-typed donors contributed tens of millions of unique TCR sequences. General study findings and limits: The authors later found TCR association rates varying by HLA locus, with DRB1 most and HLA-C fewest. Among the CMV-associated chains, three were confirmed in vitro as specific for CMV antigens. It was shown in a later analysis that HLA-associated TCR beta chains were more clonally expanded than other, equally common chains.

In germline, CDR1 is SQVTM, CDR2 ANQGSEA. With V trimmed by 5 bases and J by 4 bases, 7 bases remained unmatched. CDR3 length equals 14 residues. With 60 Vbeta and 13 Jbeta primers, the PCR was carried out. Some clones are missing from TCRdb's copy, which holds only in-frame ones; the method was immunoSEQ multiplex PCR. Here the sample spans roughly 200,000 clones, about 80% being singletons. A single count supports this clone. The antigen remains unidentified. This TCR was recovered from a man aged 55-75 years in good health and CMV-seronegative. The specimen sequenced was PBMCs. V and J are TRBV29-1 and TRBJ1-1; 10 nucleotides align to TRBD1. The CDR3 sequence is CSVYDRGRSTEAFF. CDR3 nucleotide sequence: TGCAGCGTTTACGACAGGGGGCGGAGCACTGAAGCTTTCTTT.